This entry lists 6 T cell receptor beta chains sequenced from one sample in a study of T cell responses to AZD1222 COVID-19 vaccine. The table came from immunoSEQ multiplex PCR; TCRdb's copy has only in-frame clones and leaves some out. The sample lists about 61,000 clones; about four fifths were seen once. This material consisted of peripheral blood, taken 28 days after the second AZD1222 dose. Source of these receptors: an adult who received the AZD1222 COVID-19 vaccine.

The V call is TRBV6-4, the J call TRBJ1-1; no reliable D call. Trimming took off 0 bases at V and 3 bases at J, with 8 bases between the two ends. The CDR3 totals 14 residues. Germline V gene data show CDR1 as MRHNA and CDR2 as SNTAGT. The CDR3 sequence: CASSDSYGDTEAFF. CDR3 DNA sequence: TGTGCCAGCAGTGACTCATACGGAGACACTGAAGCTTTCTTT.

The chain is built from TRBV28 and TRBJ1-1; D may be TRBD1 (5 bases). The CDR3 totals 14 residues. Deletions cut 3 bases from V and 6 bases from J, with 14 bases between. Germline CDR1 is MDHEN and CDR2 is SYDVKM. This chain's CDR3 is CASSLPERGAEAFF. The CDR3 DNA follows: TGTGCCAGCAGTTTGCCCGAGAGGGGAGCTGAAGCTTTCTTT.

V is TRBV6-5 and J is TRBJ1-6, with D unclear. Per germline, CDR1 MNHEY and CDR2 SVGAGI. CDR3 length equals 13 residues. The V end was cut by 5 bases, the J end by 5 bases, with 7 bases between. CDR3 in DNA: TGTGCCAGCAGTCCAAGGGATAATTCACCCCTCCACTTT. This translates into CASSPRDNSPLHF.

This clone appeared a few times. The V and J genes are TRBV2 and TRBJ2-7; 10 nucleotides line up with TRBD1. The junction had 2 bases not matched to a gene; V was cut back by 3 bases and J by 0 bases. Germline-derived CDR1 and CDR2 are SNHLY and FYNNEI. The CDR3 has 15 amino acids. The CDR3 spells CASSEGTGVSYEQYF. CDR3 bases: TGTGCCAGCAGTGAGGGGACAGGGGTCTCCTACGAGCAGTACTTC.

The chain links TRBV19 to TRBJ2-3; TRBD2 aligns across 14 bases. V gave up 4 bases and J gave up 4 bases; unmatched junction bases: 4. The germline V gene encodes CDR1 LNHDA and CDR2 SQIVND (reference sequence). The CDR3 is 16 residues long. The CDR3 spells CASSKGLAGGSDTQYF. CDR3 nucleotides: TGTGCCAGTAGTAAAGGACTAGCGGGAGGTTCAGATACGCAGTATTTT.

The chain is built from TRBV6-5 and TRBJ2-5; D gene unclear. This CDR3 has 12 amino acids. Between the trimmed V and J ends, which lost 6 bases and 5 bases, there was a span of 10 bases. Germline-derived CDR1 and CDR2 are MNHEY and SVGAGI. The CDR3 loop is CASSRVGETQYF. DNA for the CDR3: TGTGCCAGCAGCCGGGTCGGCGAGACCCAGTACTTC.